This entry describes one T cell receptor (beta chain). The antigen it recognizes is unknown. No clone much larger than this one lies a single base away; base qualities are absent. Library method: the immunoSEQ multiplex PCR assay. The immuneACCESS repertoire file appears here via TCRdb, limited to in-frame rearrangements. These files lack a portion of the clones; in checked studies, under half of the deficit traces to unresolved V genes, and the cause of the others is not known. This sample has 75,000 to 95,000 clones in its table, and around 93% of those were observed once. In total, the top ten clones hold 1.5% to 2% of the sample. The sample is drawn from a study of T cell changes during pregnancy in multiple sclerosis (dated by TCRdb to 2018 to 2020). As for the study more broadly: The study looked at changes in the T cell repertoire across pregnancy in women with multiple sclerosis.

From V the trimming removes 1 base and from J it removes 4 bases, while the gene matches leave 5 bases of the junction unaccounted for. CDR3 length: 16 amino acids, cysteine to phenylalanine. CDR3 DNA only is kept here, 48 bases in frame from base 1. CDR1 and CDR2 (SGHNT, YENEEA) derive from the germline V gene. The chain is encoded by TRBV11-3 joined to TRBJ2-1; 9 of the junction bases match TRBD2. The material was peripheral blood, obtained in the first trimester of pregnancy. This receptor was identified in a female donor in good health, enrolled as a control in a pregnancy study. The CDR3 reads as follows: CASSLGGSGGYNEQFF. The sequenced DNA: TGTGCCAGCAGCTTAGGTGGTAGCGGGGGTTACAATGAGCAGTTCTTC.